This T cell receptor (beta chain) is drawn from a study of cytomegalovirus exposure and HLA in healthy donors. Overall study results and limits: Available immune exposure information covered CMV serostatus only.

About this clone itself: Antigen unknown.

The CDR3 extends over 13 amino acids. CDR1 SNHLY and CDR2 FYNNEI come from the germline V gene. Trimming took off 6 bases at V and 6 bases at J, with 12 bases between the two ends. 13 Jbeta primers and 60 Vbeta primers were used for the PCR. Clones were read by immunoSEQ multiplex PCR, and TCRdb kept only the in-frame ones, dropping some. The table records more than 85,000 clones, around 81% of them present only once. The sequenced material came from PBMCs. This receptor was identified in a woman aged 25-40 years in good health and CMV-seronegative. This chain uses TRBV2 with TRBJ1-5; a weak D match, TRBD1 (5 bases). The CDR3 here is CASRAQGFQPQHF. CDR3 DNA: TGTGCCAGCAGGGCCCAGGGTTTTCAGCCCCAGCATTTT.